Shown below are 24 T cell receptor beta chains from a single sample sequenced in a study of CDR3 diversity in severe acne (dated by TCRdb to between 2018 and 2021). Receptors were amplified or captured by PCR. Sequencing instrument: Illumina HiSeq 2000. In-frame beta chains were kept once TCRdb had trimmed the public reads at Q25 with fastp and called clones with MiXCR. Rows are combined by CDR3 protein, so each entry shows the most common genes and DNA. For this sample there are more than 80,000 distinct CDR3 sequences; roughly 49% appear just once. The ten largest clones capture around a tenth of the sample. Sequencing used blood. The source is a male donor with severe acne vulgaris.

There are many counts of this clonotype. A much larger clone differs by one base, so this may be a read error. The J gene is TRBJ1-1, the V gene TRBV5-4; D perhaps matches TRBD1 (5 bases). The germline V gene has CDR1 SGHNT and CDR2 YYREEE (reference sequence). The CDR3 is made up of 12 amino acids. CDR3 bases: TGTGCCAACAGCCGGACGGGGGCTGAAGCTTTCTTT. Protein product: CANSRTGAEAFF.

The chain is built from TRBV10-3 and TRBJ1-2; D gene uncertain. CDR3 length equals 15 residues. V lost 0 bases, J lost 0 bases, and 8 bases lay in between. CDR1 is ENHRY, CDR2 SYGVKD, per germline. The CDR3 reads CAISESSHSNYGYTF. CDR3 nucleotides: TGTGCCATCAGTGAGTCAAGTCATTCTAACTATGGCTACACCTTC.

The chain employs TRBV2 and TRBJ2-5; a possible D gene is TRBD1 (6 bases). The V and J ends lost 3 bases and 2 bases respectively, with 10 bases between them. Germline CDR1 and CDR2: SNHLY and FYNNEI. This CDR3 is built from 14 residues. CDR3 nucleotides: TGTGCCAGCAGTGAGGAGACAGGACAAGAGACCCAGTACTTC. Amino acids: CASSEETGQETQYF.

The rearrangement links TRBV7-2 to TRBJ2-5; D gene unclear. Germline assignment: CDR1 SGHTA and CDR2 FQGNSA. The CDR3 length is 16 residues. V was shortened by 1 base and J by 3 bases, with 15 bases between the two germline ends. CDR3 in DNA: TGTGCCAGCAGCTTAGAAGGACGCCCTTTGGAAGAGACCCAGTACTTC. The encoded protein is CASSLEGRPLEETQYF.

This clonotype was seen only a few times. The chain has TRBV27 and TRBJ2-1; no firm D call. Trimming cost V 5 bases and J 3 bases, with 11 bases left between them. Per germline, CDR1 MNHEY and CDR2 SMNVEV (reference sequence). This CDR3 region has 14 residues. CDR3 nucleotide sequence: TGTGCCAGCAGTCCGGCGAACTTCTACAATGAGCAGTTCTTC. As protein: CASSPANFYNEQFF.

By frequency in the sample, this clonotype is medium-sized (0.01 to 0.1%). CDR3 DNA sequence: TGTGCCACAGAACCGAACAGGGACTACGCTACGCAGTATTTT. Its translation: CATEPNRDYATQYF. The chain carries TRBV24-1 and TRBJ2-3, with D perhaps matching TRBD2 (7 bases). Germline V CDR1 and CDR2: KGHDR, SFDVKD. The CDR3 spans 14 residues. Trimming took off 10 bases at V and 8 bases at J, with 21 bases between the two ends.

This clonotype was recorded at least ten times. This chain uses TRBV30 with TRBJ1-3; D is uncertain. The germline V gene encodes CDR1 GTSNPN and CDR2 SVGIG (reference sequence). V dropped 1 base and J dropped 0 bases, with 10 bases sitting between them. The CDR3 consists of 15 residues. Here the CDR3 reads CAWSASDLSGNTIYF. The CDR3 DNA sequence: TGTGCCTGGAGTGCGTCAGACCTCTCTGGAAACACCATATATTTT.

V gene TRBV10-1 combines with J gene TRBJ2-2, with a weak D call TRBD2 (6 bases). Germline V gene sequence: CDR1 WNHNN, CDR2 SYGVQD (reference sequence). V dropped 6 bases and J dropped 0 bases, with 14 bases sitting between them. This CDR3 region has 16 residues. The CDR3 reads CASSHRLVSNTGELFF. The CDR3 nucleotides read TGCGCCAGCAGCCACAGACTAGTGTCGAACACCGGGGAGCTGTTTTTT.

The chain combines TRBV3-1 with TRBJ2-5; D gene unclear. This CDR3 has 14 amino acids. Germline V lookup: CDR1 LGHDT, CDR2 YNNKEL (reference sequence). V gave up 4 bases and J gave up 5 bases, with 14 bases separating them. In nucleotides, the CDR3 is TGTGCCAGCAGCCCAGTTGGGGTATGGGAGACCCAGTACTTC. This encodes CASSPVGVWETQYF.

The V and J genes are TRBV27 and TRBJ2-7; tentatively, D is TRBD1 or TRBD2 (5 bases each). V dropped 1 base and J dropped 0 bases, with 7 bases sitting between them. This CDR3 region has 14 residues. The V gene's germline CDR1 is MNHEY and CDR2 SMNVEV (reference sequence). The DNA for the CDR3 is TGTGCCAGCAGTTTATACGGGGCCTCCTACGAGCAGTACTTC. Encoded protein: CASSLYGASYEQYF.

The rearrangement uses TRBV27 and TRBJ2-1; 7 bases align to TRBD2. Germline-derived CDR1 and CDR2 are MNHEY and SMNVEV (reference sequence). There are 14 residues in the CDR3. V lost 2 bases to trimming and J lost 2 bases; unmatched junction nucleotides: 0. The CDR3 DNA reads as TGTGCCAGCAGTTTACTAGCGGCCTACAATGAGCAGTTCTTC. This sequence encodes CASSLLAAYNEQFF.

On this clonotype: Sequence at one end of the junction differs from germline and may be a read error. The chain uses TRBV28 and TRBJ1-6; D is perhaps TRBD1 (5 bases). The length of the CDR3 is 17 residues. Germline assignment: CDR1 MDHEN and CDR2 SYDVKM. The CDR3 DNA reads TGTGCCAGCAGTAGAGCGGGGGAGTGGTCTTCGAATTCACCCCCCCACTTT. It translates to CASSRAGEWSSNSPPHF.

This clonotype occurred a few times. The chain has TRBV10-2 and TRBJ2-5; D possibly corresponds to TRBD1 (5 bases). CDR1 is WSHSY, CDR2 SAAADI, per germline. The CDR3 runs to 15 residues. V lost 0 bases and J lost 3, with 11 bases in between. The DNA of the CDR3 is TGCGCCAGCAGTGAGTCCCAGGGCAGGGAAGAGACCCAGTACTTC. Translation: CASSESQGREETQYF.

CDR3 protein: CASRSEANTEAFF. The CDR3 nucleotides are TGTGCCAGCAGGTCTGAGGCGAACACTGAAGCTTTCTTT. The J gene is TRBJ1-1, the V gene TRBV7-2, with D unresolved. This CDR3 comprises 13 residues. Germline loops: CDR1 SGHTA, CDR2 FQGNSA. Trimming cost V 6 bases and J 1 base, with 9 bases left between them.

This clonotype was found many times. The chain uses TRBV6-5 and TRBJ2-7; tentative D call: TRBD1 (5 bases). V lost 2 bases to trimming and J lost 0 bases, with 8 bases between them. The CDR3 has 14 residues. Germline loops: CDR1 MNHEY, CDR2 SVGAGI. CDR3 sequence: CASSYRQSSYEQYF. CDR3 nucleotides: TGTGCCAGCAGTTACCGACAGTCCTCCTACGAGCAGTACTTC.

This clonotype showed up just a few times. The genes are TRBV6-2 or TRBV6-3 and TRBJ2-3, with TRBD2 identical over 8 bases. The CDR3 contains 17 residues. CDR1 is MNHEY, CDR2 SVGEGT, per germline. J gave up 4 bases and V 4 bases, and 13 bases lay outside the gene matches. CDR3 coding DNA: TGTGCCAGCAGTTCCCGAGAGCGGGAGCCACTCTCAGATACGCAGTATTTT. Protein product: CASSSREREPLSDTQYF.

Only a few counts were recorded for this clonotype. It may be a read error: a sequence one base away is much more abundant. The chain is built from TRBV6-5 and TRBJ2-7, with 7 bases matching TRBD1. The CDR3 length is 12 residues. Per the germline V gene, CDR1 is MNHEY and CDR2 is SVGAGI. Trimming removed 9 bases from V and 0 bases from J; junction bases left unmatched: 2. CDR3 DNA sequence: TGTGCCAGGACAGGGAGCTCCTACGAGCAGTACTTC. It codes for CARTGSSYEQYF.

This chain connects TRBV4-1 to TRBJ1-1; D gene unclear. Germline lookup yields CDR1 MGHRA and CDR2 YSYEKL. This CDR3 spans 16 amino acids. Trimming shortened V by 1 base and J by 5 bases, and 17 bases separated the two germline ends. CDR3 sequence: CASSQGGLGGLTEAFF. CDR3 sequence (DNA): TGCGCCAGCAGCCAAGGAGGGCTCGGCGGGCTGACTGAAGCTTTCTTT.

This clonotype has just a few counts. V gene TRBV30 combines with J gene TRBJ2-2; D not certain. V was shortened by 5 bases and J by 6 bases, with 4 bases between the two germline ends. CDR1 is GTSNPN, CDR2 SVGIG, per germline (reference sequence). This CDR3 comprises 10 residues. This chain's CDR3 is CAWEAGELFF. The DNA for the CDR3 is TGTGCCTGGGAGGCCGGGGAGCTGTTTTTT.

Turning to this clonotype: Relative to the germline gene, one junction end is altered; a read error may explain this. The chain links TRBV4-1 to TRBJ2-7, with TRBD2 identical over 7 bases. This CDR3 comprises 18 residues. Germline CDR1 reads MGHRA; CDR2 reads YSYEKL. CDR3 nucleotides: TGTGCCAGCAGCTCTCTGGGCGGGAGCGGGAAGAATTCCTACGAGCAGTACTTC. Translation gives CASSSLGGSGKNSYEQYF.

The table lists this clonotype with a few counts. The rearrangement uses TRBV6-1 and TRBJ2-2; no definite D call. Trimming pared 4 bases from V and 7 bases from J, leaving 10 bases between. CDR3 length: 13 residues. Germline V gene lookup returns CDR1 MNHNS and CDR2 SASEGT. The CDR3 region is CASSGGRSGELFF. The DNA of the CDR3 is TGTGCCAGCAGTGGCGGACGGAGCGGGGAGCTGTTTTTT.

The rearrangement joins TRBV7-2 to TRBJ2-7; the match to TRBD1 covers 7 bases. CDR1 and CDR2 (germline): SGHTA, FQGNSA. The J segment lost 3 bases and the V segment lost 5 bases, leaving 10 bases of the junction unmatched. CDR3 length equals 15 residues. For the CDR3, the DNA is TGTGCCAGCAGCGCAGACAGGGTGGGCCACTACGAGCAGTACTTC. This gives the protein CASSADRVGHYEQYF.

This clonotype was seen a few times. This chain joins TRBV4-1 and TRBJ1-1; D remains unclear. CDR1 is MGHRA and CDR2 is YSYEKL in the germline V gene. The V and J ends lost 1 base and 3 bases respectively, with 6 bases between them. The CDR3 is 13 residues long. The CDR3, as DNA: TGCGCCAGCAGCCAAGTAAGGGACACTGAAGCTTTCTTT. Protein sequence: CASSQVRDTEAFF.

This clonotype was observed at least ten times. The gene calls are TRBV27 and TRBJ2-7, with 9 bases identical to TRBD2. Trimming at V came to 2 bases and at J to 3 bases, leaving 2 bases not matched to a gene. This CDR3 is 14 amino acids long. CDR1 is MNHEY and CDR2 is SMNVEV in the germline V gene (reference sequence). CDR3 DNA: TGTGCCAGCAGTTTACTAGCGGGGAGCTACGAGCAGTACTTC. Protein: CASSLLAGSYEQYF.